The 4 T cell receptor beta chains in this list originate from one sample, sequenced in a study of CD4 T cells in relation to SARS-CoV-2 and coronaviruses. Libraries were prepared by immunoSEQ multiplex PCR; TCRdb keeps only in-frame clonotypes and omits some of them. The sample includes roughly 23,000 clones, approximately 72% of them seen just once. The antigens these receptors bind are not known. Unexposed donor CD4+ T cells date from 2011-2018, before the COVID-19 pandemic. The cells were cultured for less than twelve days before CD4+ T cells were isolated. The sample was CD4+ T cells from PBMCs, cultured in vitro. The receptors shown here come from a human donor in good health.

The rearrangement links TRBV4-3 to TRBJ1-1, with D maybe TRBD1 (6 bases). This CDR3 contains 13 residues. Germline lookup yields CDR1 LGHNA and CDR2 YSLEER. V shed 5 bases and J shed 11 bases, with 18 bases lying between them. CDR3 protein: CASSNTGAQGAFF. The DNA of the CDR3 is TGCGCCAGCAGCAATACCGGGGCCCAGGGGGCTTTCTTT.

The chain uses TRBV12-3 or TRBV12-4 and TRBJ1-1; TRBD1 might be the D (6 bases). This CDR3 region has 12 residues. Trimming took off 6 bases at V and 6 bases at J, with 11 bases between the two ends. The CDR3 DNA is TGTGCCAGCAGCGGGGACATACCTGAAGCTTTCTTT. Its protein is CASSGDIPEAFF.

The chain combines TRBV30 with TRBJ2-6; D gene unclear. The V end lost 5 bases, the J end lost 0 bases, and 20 bases lay between the germline ends. The CDR3 spans 18 residues. In germline, CDR1 is GTSNPN, CDR2 SVGIG (reference sequence). CDR3 coding DNA: TGTGCCTGGGCGTACCAACCGGGCGCGAACTCTGGGGCCAACGTCCTGACTTTC. Its translation is CAWAYQPGANSGANVLTF.

The chain couples TRBV6-2 or TRBV6-3 to TRBJ1-1; unclear D gene. V lost 5 bases and J 5 bases, leaving 15 bases between the germline ends. This CDR3 is 14 amino acids long. The germline gives CDR1 MNHEY, CDR2 SVGEGT. The CDR3 here is CASSQSVGRTEAFF. The CDR3 DNA reads as TGTGCCAGCAGTCAGTCCGTAGGTAGGACTGAAGCTTTCTTT.